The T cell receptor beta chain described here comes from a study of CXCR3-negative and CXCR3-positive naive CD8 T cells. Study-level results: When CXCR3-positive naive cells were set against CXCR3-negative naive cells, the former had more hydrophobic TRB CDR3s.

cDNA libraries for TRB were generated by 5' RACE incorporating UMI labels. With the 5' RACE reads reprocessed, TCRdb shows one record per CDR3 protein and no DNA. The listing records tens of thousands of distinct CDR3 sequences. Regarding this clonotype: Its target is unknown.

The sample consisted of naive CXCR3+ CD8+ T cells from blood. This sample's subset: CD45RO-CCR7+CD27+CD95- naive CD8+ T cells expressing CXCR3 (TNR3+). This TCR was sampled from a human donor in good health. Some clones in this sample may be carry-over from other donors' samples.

The CDR3 is CASSFPSVEETQYF. The V call is TRBV6-2 or TRBV6-3, the J call TRBJ2-5. The CDR3 covers 14 residues. Germline loops: CDR1 MNHEY, CDR2 SVGEGT.